This TCR beta chain was sequenced for a study of cytomegalovirus exposure and HLA in healthy donors. Study-level findings and limits: There were about 160 TCR beta chains listed as cytomegalovirus-associated.

With regard to this clone: Its target is not known. A read error may account for a junction end that differs from germline.

Sequencing was performed with immunoSEQ multiplex PCR; in TCRdb, only in-frame clones are kept and a portion is missing. The sample yields about 190,000 clones, around 84% seen once. The CDR3 spans 15 residues. Germline CDR1 reads LGHNA; CDR2 reads YNFKEQ. The source of this sequence is a man younger than 30 in good health and CMV-seropositive. The rearrangement joins TRBV4-2 to TRBJ2-7; 10 positions agree with TRBD2. Sequenced sample: PBMCs. CDR3 in amino acids: CASSKERGGLYEQYF. The CDR3 DNA follows: TGTGCCAGCAGCAAAGAGCGGGGGGGGTTATACGAGCAGTACTTC.